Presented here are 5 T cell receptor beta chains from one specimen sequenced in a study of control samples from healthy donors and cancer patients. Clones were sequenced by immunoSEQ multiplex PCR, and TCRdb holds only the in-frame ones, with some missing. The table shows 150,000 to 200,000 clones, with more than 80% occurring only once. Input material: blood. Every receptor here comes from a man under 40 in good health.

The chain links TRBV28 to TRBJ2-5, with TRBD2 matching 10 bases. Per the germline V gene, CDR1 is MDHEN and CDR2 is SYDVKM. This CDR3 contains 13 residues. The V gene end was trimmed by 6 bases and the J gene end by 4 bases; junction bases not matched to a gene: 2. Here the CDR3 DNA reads TGTGCCAGCAGCCGACTAGCGGGAGAGACCCAGTACTTC. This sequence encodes CASSRLAGETQYF.

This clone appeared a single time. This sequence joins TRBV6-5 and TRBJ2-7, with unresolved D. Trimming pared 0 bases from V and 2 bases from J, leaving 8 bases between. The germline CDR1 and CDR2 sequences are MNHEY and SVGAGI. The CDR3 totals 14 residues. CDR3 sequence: CASSYSTSTYEQYF. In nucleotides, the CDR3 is TGTGCCAGCAGTTACTCGACAAGTACCTACGAGCAGTACTTC.

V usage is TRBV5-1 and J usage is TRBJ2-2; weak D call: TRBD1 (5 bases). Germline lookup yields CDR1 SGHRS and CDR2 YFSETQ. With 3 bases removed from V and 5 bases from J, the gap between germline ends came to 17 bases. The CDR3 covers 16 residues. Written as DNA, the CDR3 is TGCGCCAGCAGCTGGGGTGGGGCAGTGCGGACCGGGGAGCTGTTTTTT. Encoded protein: CASSWGGAVRTGELFF.

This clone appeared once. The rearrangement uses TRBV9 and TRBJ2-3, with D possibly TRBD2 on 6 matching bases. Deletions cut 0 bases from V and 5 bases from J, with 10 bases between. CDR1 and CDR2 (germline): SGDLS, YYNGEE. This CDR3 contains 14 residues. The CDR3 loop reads CASSVGQGGDTQYF. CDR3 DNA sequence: TGTGCCAGCAGCGTAGGTCAGGGAGGAGATACGCAGTATTTT.

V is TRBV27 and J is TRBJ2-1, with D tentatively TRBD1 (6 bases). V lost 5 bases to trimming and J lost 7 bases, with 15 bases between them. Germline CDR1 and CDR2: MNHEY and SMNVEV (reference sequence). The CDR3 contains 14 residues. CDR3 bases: TGTGCCAGCAGTCCATCAGGGGTTGGGAATGAGCAGTTCTTC. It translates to CASSPSGVGNEQFF.